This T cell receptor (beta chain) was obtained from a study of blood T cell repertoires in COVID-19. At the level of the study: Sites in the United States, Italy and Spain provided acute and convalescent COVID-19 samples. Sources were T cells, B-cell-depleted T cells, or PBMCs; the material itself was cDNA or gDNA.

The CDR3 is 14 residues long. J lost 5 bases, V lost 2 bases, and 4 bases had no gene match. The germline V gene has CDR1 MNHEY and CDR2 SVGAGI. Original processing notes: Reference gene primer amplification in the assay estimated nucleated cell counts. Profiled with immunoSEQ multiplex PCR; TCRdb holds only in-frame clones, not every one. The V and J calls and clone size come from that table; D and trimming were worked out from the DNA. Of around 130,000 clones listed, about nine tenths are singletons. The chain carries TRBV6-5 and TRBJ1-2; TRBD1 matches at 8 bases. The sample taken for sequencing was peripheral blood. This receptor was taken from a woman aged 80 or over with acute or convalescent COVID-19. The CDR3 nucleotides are TGTGCCAGCAGTTACGGGCAGGGGGCGTATGGCTACACCTTC. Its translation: CASSYGQGAYGYTF.